This T cell receptor (beta chain) originates from a study of blood T cell repertoires in COVID-19. About the research overall: T cells, B-cell-depleted T cells, or PBMCs provided the cDNA or gDNA that served as material.

Profiled with immunoSEQ multiplex PCR; TCRdb holds only in-frame clones, not every one. The table includes 190,000 or so clones, around 88% detected once. Recovered participants had two consecutive negative NP/OP PCR tests, healthcare professional clearance, or symptom resolution. This CDR3 contains 15 residues. Trimming at V came to 7 bases and at J to 2 bases, leaving 5 bases not matched to a gene. Per the germline V gene, CDR1 is MDHEN and CDR2 is SYDVKM. The sequence came from a woman in her 30s who had recovered from COVID-19. V usage is TRBV28 and J usage is TRBJ1-4, with 9 nucleotides matching TRBD1. Material for sequencing was PBMCs or T cells enriched from blood (not recorded which). The CDR3 sequence: CASTGGQGTNEKLFF. The CDR3 DNA is TGTGCCAGCACAGGGGGACAGGGTACTAATGAAAAACTGTTTTTT.